This TCR beta chain was identified during a study of blood T cell repertoires in COVID-19. Study as a whole: Some COVID-19 samples were acute and others convalescent; all came from the United States, Italy and Spain. Sample material is recorded as cDNA or gDNA derived from T cells, B-cell-depleted T cells, or PBMCs.

Losses at the gene ends were 8 bases for V and 5 bases for J; bases not matched to a gene: 8. This CDR3 has 13 residues. Germline V gene lookup returns CDR1 MNHEY and CDR2 SVGAGI. Individuals drawn from 24 US areas were roughly 18 to 100 years old. Repertoires were generated with immunoSEQ multiplex PCR, while TCRdb's copy carries only in-frame clones and drops some. The sample carries about 400,000 clones, roughly 88% recorded once. Sequencing was carried out using PBMCs or T cells enriched from blood (not recorded which). The V and J genes are TRBV6-5 and TRBJ1-1, with TRBD1 matching 7 bases. This sequence originates from a young woman with acute COVID-19. The DNA of the CDR3 is TGTGCCAGCGGCCGACAGGGCGGGACTGAAGCTTTCTTT. This codes for CASGRQGGTEAFF.